This entry lists 30 T cell receptor beta chains sequenced from one sample in a study of identifying expanded T cells in peripheral blood. TCRdb's copy holds only in-frame clones and misses some; the assay was immunoSEQ multiplex PCR. The repertoire holds around 120,000 clones, with around nine tenths as singletons. Sequenced input: blood. The receptors derive from a person between 18 and 75 years old in good health.

Ten or more counts support this clone. Here the CDR3 reads CASRGRGVNSPLHF. In nucleotides, the CDR3 is TGTGCCAGCAGGGGGCGTGGGGTTAATTCACCCCTCCACTTT. This rearrangement joins TRBV28 to TRBJ1-6, with TRBD1 as a possible D gene (5 bases). CDR1 is MDHEN, CDR2 SYDVKM, per germline. This CDR3 region has 14 residues. V was clipped by 6 bases and J by 6 bases, with 12 bases between them.

V gene TRBV2 combines with J gene TRBJ2-5; D possibly corresponds to TRBD2 (7 bases). The germline V and J ends were trimmed by 8 bases and 1 base, with 14 bases remaining between them. This CDR3 is built from 14 residues. Germline CDR1 is SNHLY and CDR2 is FYNNEI. CDR3 sequence: CASGGGGGQETQYF. CDR3 nucleotide sequence: TGTGCCAGCGGGGGAGGGGGTGGCCAAGAGACCCAGTACTTC. The entire variable domain, with the rest obtained from reference TRBV2 and TRBJ2-5, is as follows: EPEVTQTPSHQVTQMGQEVILRCVPISNHLYFYWYRQILGQKVEFLVSFYNNEISEKSEIFDDQFSVERPDGSNFTLKIRSTKLEDSAMYFCASGGGGGQETQYFGPGTRLLVL.

This sequence joins TRBV29-1 and TRBJ2-5, with 9 bases fitting TRBD2. Germline V gives CDR1 SQVTM, CDR2 ANQGSEA. V shed 7 bases and J 5 bases; nucleotides not matched to a gene: 11. The CDR3 consists of 14 residues. The CDR3 sequence: CSADQRGDLETQYF. CDR3 in DNA: TGCAGCGCTGACCAGCGGGGGGACCTGGAGACCCAGTACTTC.

The rearrangement links TRBV6-5 to TRBJ1-1; the match to TRBD1 covers 8 bases. The CDR3 loop spans 14 amino acids. CDR1 MNHEY and CDR2 SVGAGI come from the germline V gene. V gave up 5 bases and J gave up 2 bases; unmatched junction bases: 4. The DNA for the CDR3 is TGTGCCAGCAGTCCGGACAGGGTCAACACTGAAGCTTTCTTT. Translated: CASSPDRVNTEAFF.

V gene TRBV7-3 combines with J gene TRBJ2-5; no definite D call. CDR1 SGHTA and CDR2 FQGTGA come from the germline V gene. The CDR3 is 14 residues long. Trimming left V 1 base short and J 4 bases short, with 10 bases between. The CDR3 is CASSLNAGLETQYF. The CDR3 nucleotides are TGTGCCAGCAGCTTAAACGCTGGATTAGAGACCCAGTACTTC.

The V and J genes are TRBV6-5 and TRBJ1-1, with no clear D. V was trimmed by 6 bases and J by 1 base, leaving 12 bases between them. This CDR3 is 14 amino acids long. From germline, CDR1 is MNHEY and CDR2 SVGAGI. CDR3 residues: CASSSWASNTEAFF. The CDR3 DNA reads as TGTGCCAGCAGCAGTTGGGCCTCGAACACTGAAGCTTTCTTT.

The chain uses TRBV21-1 and TRBJ2-7; no check of the table's D call, TRBD2, against the DNA was made. TRBV21-1 is reported as a pseudogene. The CDR3 totals 16 residues. CDR3 nucleotide sequence: TGTGCCAGCAGCCACCAACTAGCGGACAACTCCTACGAGCAGTACTTC. This translates into CASSHQLADNSYEQYF.

This clone was seen a single time. The chain employs TRBV18 and TRBJ2-7, with D possibly matching TRBD2 (6 bases). CDR1 is KGHSH and CDR2 is LQKENI in the germline V gene. CDR3 length: 15 residues. Trimming stripped 4 bases from V and 7 bases from J, with 20 bases between. CDR3 protein: CASSLVEGQNYEQYF. DNA of the CDR3: TGTGCCAGCTCACTGGTGGAGGGGCAAAACTATGAGCAGTACTTC.

The chain joins TRBV18 to TRBJ1-1; no reliable D call. Trimming pared 0 bases from V and 7 bases from J, leaving 9 bases between. The CDR3 is 13 residues long. Germline lookup yields CDR1 KGHSH and CDR2 LQKENI. CDR3 in amino acids: CASSPPESFEAFF. Here the CDR3 DNA reads TGTGCCAGCTCACCACCGGAATCCTTTGAAGCTTTCTTT.

This clone was found a few times. CDR3 protein: CASSLERYGYTF. DNA of the CDR3: TGTGCCAGCAGCTTAGAACGCTATGGCTACACCTTC. The rearrangement uses TRBV11-2 and TRBJ1-2; D ambiguous. V shed 0 bases and J shed 4 bases, with 3 bases lying between them. Per the germline V gene, CDR1 is SGHAT and CDR2 is FQNNGV. This CDR3 has 12 residues. Full variable domain (missing parts from reference TRBV11-2 and TRBJ1-2): EAGVAQSPRYKIIEKRQSVAFWCNPISGHATLYWYQQILGQGPKLLIQFQNNGVVDDSQLPKDRFSAERLKGVDSTLKIQPAKLEDSAVYLCASSLERYGYTFGSGTRLTVV.

The rearrangement joins TRBV10-3 to TRBJ2-7, with D tentatively TRBD1 (6 bases). The CDR3 consists of 14 residues. Germline V gene data show CDR1 as ENHRY and CDR2 as SYGVKD. V shed 8 bases and J shed 2 bases, with 16 bases lying between them. The CDR3 is CAIREQGGTYEQYF. In DNA form, the CDR3 reads TGTGCCATCCGCGAACAGGGTGGGACCTACGAGCAGTACTTC.

The chain couples TRBV4-1 to TRBJ2-1, with 7 bases that match TRBD2. Germline assignment: CDR1 MGHRA and CDR2 YSYEKL. V lost 1 base to trimming and J lost 7 bases; unmatched junction nucleotides: 7. The CDR3 extends over 15 amino acids. The CDR3 nucleotides read TGCGCCAGCAGCCAAGGGCCAGCGGGGAAAAATGAGCAGTTCTTC. The encoded protein is CASSQGPAGKNEQFF.

The V call is TRBV18, the J call TRBJ2-7; D unclear. Germline assignment: CDR1 KGHSH and CDR2 LQKENI. V was pared by 3 bases and J by 1 base, with 4 bases between. This CDR3 region has 12 residues. DNA for the CDR3: TGTGCCAGCTCACCCCCTTCCTACGAGCAGTACTTC. It codes for CASSPPSYEQYF.

The gene calls are TRBV12-5 and TRBJ2-7; possibly TRBD2 for D (5 bases). Germline values: CDR1 LGHNT, CDR2 FRNRAP. The V and J ends lost 5 bases and 1 base respectively, with 6 bases between them. The CDR3 covers 12 residues. CDR3 residues: CASGRGSYEQYF. The DNA of the CDR3 is TGTGCTAGTGGTAGAGGGTCCTACGAGCAGTACTTC.

This clone was counted only a few times. At the DNA level, this CDR3 is encoded by other sequences in the same sample as well. The genes are TRBV4-1 and TRBJ2-5; D uncertain. CDR3 length: 14 amino acids. The ends were cut back, 1 base at V and 2 bases at J, with 8 bases in the middle. CDR1 is MGHRA, CDR2 YSYEKL, per germline. CDR3 in amino acids: CASSQVPGQETQYF. The DNA of the CDR3 is TGCGCCAGCAGCCAAGTCCCAGGACAAGAGACCCAGTACTTC.

The rearrangement uses TRBV5-1 and TRBJ1-4, with 10 bases matching TRBD1. The germline V gene encodes CDR1 SGHRS and CDR2 YFSETQ. Trimming at V came to 0 bases and at J to 2 bases, leaving 1 base not matched to a gene. The CDR3 is 16 residues long. In DNA, the CDR3 is TGCGCCAGCAGCTTGGAGGGACAGGGGACTAATGAAAAACTGTTTTTT. Its translation is CASSLEGQGTNEKLFF. The full variable domain, its missing parts supplied by reference TRBV5-1 and TRBJ1-4, is KAGVTQTPRYLIKTRGQQVTLSCSPISGHRSVSWYQQTPGQGLQFLFEYFSETQRNKGNFPGRFSGRQFSNSRSEMNVSTLELGDSALYLCASSLEGQGTNEKLFFGSGTQLSVL.

This clone was observed a few times. This chain links TRBV10-3 with TRBJ1-1, with a tentative D call TRBD1 (6 bases). Germline CDR1 reads ENHRY; CDR2 reads SYGVKD. Deletions cut 4 bases from V and 1 base from J, with 13 bases between. The CDR3 is 15 amino acids. The CDR3 is CAISGTGSGNTEAFF. The CDR3 coding sequence is TGTGCCATCAGTGGTACAGGGTCGGGGAACACTGAAGCTTTCTTT.

The rearrangement joins TRBV14 to TRBJ1-6, with TRBD1 identical over 8 bases. Germline CDR1 and CDR2: SGHDN and FVKESK. The CDR3 consists of 14 residues. The V segment lost 9 bases and the J segment 7 bases; nucleotides outside the gene matches: 8. CDR3 loop: CASDRGGQNSPLHF. Written as DNA, the CDR3 is TGTGCCAGTGACAGGGGTGGTCAAAATTCACCCCTCCACTTT.

The chain has TRBV9 and TRBJ2-3; D not certain. The CDR3 contains 15 residues. V shed 4 bases and J shed 2 bases, with 14 bases lying between them. Germline V CDR1 and CDR2: SGDLS, YYNGEE. The CDR3 reads CASSPGTVHTDTQYF. In DNA form, the CDR3 reads TGTGCCAGCAGCCCCGGAACAGTTCACACAGATACGCAGTATTTT.

The chain uses TRBV10-2 and TRBJ2-1, with D unresolved. There are 12 residues in the CDR3. Germline V CDR1 and CDR2: WSHSY, SAAADI. Trimming pared 2 bases from V and 2 bases from J, leaving 1 base between. CDR3 amino acids: CASSETYNEQFF. DNA for the CDR3: TGCGCCAGCAGTGAGACCTACAATGAGCAGTTCTTC.

The genes are TRBV2 and TRBJ2-5; D might be TRBD2 (6 bases). Germline CDR1 SNHLY, CDR2 FYNNEI. This CDR3 region has 12 residues. Trimming removed 5 bases from V and 4 bases from J, with 8 bases in between. CDR3 sequence reads: CASSSSVETQYF. CDR3 nucleotides: TGTGCCAGCAGTTCTAGCGTAGAGACCCAGTACTTC.

The CDR3 sequence: CASSLEYEQFF. CDR3 DNA sequence: TGTGCCAGCAGCTTAGAGTATGAGCAGTTCTTC. The V call is TRBV11-2, the J call TRBJ2-1, with no clear D. CDR1 SGHAT and CDR2 FQNNGV come from the germline V gene. Trimming took 0 bases from V and 8 from J, leaving 2 bases between them. CDR3 length: 11 residues.

This chain connects TRBV18 to TRBJ1-4; unclear D gene. Germline CDR1 reads KGHSH; CDR2 reads LQKENI. The CDR3 length is 15 residues. Trimming stripped 2 bases from V and 0 bases from J, with 7 bases between. In DNA form, the CDR3 reads TGTGCCAGCTCACCAGGGCCGGCAACTAATGAAAAACTGTTTTTT. Translated: CASSPGPATNEKLFF.

The chain employs TRBV5-4 and TRBJ2-2; the match to TRBD2 covers 11 bases. The germline V gene encodes CDR1 SGHNT and CDR2 YYREEE (reference sequence). The CDR3 runs to 19 residues. V lost 0 bases to trimming and J lost 2 bases; unmatched junction nucleotides: 9. The CDR3 spells CASSLALNLAGGNTGELFF. The CDR3 nucleotides are TGTGCCAGCAGCTTGGCCCTAAACCTAGCGGGAGGAAACACCGGGGAGCTGTTTTTT.

The gene calls are TRBV18 and TRBJ2-1; 8 positions match TRBD1. Trimming removed 4 bases from V and 3 bases from J; junction bases left unmatched: 2. Germline loops: CDR1 KGHSH, CDR2 LQKENI. CDR3 length: 14 residues. As DNA, the CDR3 is TGTGCCAGCTCACTAGACAGGGGCTACAATGAGCAGTTCTTC. This gives the protein CASSLDRGYNEQFF.

J is TRBJ2-5 and V is TRBV9, with a tentative D call TRBD1 (6 bases). CDR1 is SGDLS and CDR2 is YYNGEE in the germline V gene. This CDR3 has 15 residues. V lost 3 bases to trimming and J lost 5 bases, with 17 bases between them. The CDR3: CASSGLSGQPETQYF. The CDR3 nucleotides are TGTGCCAGCAGCGGACTCTCGGGACAACCCGAGACCCAGTACTTC.

The chain couples TRBV4-1 to TRBJ1-3; D not resolved. The V end was cut by 1 base, the J end by 5 bases, with 6 bases between. Germline values: CDR1 MGHRA, CDR2 YSYEKL. The CDR3 runs 13 residues. DNA of the CDR3: TGCGCCAGCAGCCAAGTCCATCGAAACACCATATATTTT. Protein: CASSQVHRNTIYF.

The J gene is TRBJ1-5, the V gene TRBV30; D possibly corresponds to TRBD1 (5 bases). Germline CDR1 is GTSNPN and CDR2 is SVGIG (reference sequence). The CDR3 covers 13 residues. V lost 5 bases to trimming and J lost 2 bases, with 10 bases between them. The CDR3 sequence is CAWAATGNQPQHF. In DNA, the CDR3 is TGTGCCTGGGCCGCGACAGGCAATCAGCCCCAGCATTTT.

The chain couples TRBV20-1 to TRBJ1-2; D not resolved. Germline V gene data show CDR1 as DFQATT and CDR2 as SNEGSKA (reference sequence). The V end lost 6 bases, the J end lost 8 bases, and 13 bases lay between the germline ends. The length of the CDR3 is 11 residues. The CDR3 DNA reads TGCAGTGCCCCAGTCGTGGACGGCTACACCTTC. It is translated as CSAPVVDGYTF.

This clone has a single count. The chain has TRBV7-9 and TRBJ1-1; 8 nucleotides align to TRBD1. The CDR3 is 14 residues long. Germline V gene data show CDR1 as SEHNR and CDR2 as FQNEAQ (reference sequence). V lost 5 bases, J lost 10 bases, and 12 bases stayed unmatched. This CDR3 reads CASSIGTGGVGAFF. The DNA for the CDR3 is TGTGCCAGCAGCATTGGGACAGGCGGTGTAGGAGCTTTCTTT.